This is a list of T cell receptor beta chains from one sample in a study of CD8+CD57+ T cells in acquired aplastic anemia. TCRdb used MiXCR to reprocess the reads, holding one entry per CDR3 protein. In the table there are 400,000 to 500,000 distinct CDR3 sequences, 60% to 80% of which are singletons. The source material was sorted CD4+, CD8+, or CD8+CD57+ T cells (not recorded which) from PBMCs. The origin of the receptors is a human donor in good health, serving as a control. Each CDR3 is given with its conserved first and last residue. Size is stated for part of the rows, as once, few or many counts, or as a class when the clone is expanded.

J gene,clone size,V gene,CDR3 protein
TRBJ1-2,many,TRBV9,CASSSGGISNYGYTF
TRBJ2-7,-,TRBV20-1,CSATDSSYEQYF
TRBJ2-7,-,TRBV29-1,CRFYTGYEQYF
TRBJ2-2,few,TRBV7-3,CASSLTKASRTGELFF
TRBJ1-1,-,TRBV6-6,CASTRTGVTGAFF
TRBJ1-2,many,TRBV5-1,CASSFPDVGASGYTF
TRBJ2-1,-,TRBV10-3,CAISESVGEGMGNQQFF
TRBJ1-6,many,TRBV3-1,CASSQVDSPLHF
TRBJ2-7,-,TRBV7-3,CASSLAKSDEQYF
TRBJ2-7,-,TRBV29-1,CSALRDSEQYF
TRBJ1-5,many,TRBV7-2,CASSNHGSNQPQHF
TRBJ2-1,-,TRBV10-3,CAISESPRGVHEQFF
TRBJ1-4,once,TRBV2,CASSAGTDSDEILFF
TRBJ1-5,-,TRBV24-1,CATSSGGDQPQHF
TRBJ1-6,-,TRBV12-3/TRBV12-4,CACSEELLTGGNSPLHF
TRBJ1-1,few,TRBV25-1,CASSLGTGNKAFF
TRBJ1-6,-,TRBV9,CASSVRGGGSPLHF
TRBJ1-2,-,TRBV7-2,CASSSPTGANYGYTF
TRBJ1-2,-,TRBV12-3/TRBV12-4,CASSLGTGRGYTF
TRBJ1-6,many,TRBV19,CATKTGFSTYNSPLHF
TRBJ2-3,-,TRBV9,CASSAGGGDYNEHTQYF
TRBJ1-4,-,TRBV5-1,CASSPTATGAEKLFF
TRBJ1-6,-,TRBV2,CASGSGQVHFLRPF
TRBJ1-1,many,TRBV12-3/TRBV12-4,CASSRRTGVEAFF
TRBJ1-2,-,TRBV9,CASSGFKQGMGDYGYTF
TRBJ1-4,many,TRBV7-2,CASSLVSGANEKLFF
TRBJ2-3,-,TRBV9,CASSRGCSILAQEYF
TRBJ2-6,many,TRBV14,CASSQPTGTGGTGANVLTF
TRBJ2-3,-,TRBV12-5,CASSLAGRSGGATQYF
TRBJ2-7,-,TRBV7-3,CASSTVTDTYEQYYF
TRBJ1-2,-,TRBV2,CASTSVGKEHTF